These 27 T cell receptor beta chains originate from one sample sequenced in a study of CD8 T cells in Susac syndrome. Random hexamers primed reverse transcription of about 0.45 to 1 ug RNA. MiXCR, applied by TCRdb to the immunoSEQ multiplex PCR reads, yields one record per CDR3 protein. The profile covers tens of thousands of distinct CDR3 sequences, with 96% appearing a single time and more than 0.55% taken by the ten largest. Sample: CD8+ T cells from PBMCs. These receptors all stem from a human donor with Susac syndrome.

The chain couples TRBV15 to TRBJ1-2; D unresolved. This CDR3 has 13 residues. The ends were cut back, 0 bases at V and 8 bases at J, with 10 bases in the middle. Germline V gene sequence: CDR1 LNHNV, CDR2 YYDKDF (reference sequence). This CDR3 is CATSREAGTGYTF. The CDR3 nucleotides are TGTGCCACCAGCAGAGAGGCAGGTACGGGCTACACCTTC.

The V and J genes are TRBV5-1 and TRBJ1-1; no reliable D call. The V gene's germline CDR1 is SGHRS and CDR2 YFSETQ. CDR3 length equals 15 residues. V gave up 1 base and J gave up 1 base, with 11 bases separating them. CDR3 DNA: TGCGCCAGCAGCTTGAAGACCGACTCGAACACTGAAGCTTTCTTT. Protein: CASSLKTDSNTEAFF.

V usage is TRBV5-1 and J usage is TRBJ1-2, with D hard to call. The length of the CDR3 is 13 residues. Trimming stripped 4 bases from V and 8 bases from J, with 15 bases between. Germline values: CDR1 SGHRS, CDR2 YFSETQ. The CDR3 DNA sequence: TGCGCCAGCAGCAAGGACCACTTGGGCGGCTACACCTTC. Amino acid sequence: CASSKDHLGGYTF. The whole variable domain, remainder taken from reference TRBV5-1 and TRBJ1-2, is KAGVTQTPRYLIKTRGQQVTLSCSPISGHRSVSWYQQTPGQGLQFLFEYFSETQRNKGNFPGRFSGRQFSNSRSEMNVSTLELGDSALYLCASSKDHLGGYTFGSGTRLTVV.

CDR3: CASSIGTVNTEAFF. Here the CDR3 DNA reads TGTGCCAGTAGTATAGGGACGGTGAACACTGAAGCTTTCTTT. The V gene is TRBV19, the J gene TRBJ1-1; D remains ambiguous. The CDR3 sequence is 14 residues long. Germline V CDR1 and CDR2: LNHDA, SQIVND (reference sequence). Between the trimmed V and J ends, which lost 1 base and 0 bases, there was a span of 6 bases. Full variable domain (rest looked up from reference TRBV19 and TRBJ1-1): DGGITQSPKYLFRKEGQNVTLSCEQNLNHDAMYWYRQDPGQGLRLIYYSQIVNDFQKGDIAEGYSVSREKKESFPLTVTSAQKNPTAFYLCASSIGTVNTEAFFGQGTRLTVV.

This clonotype was seen just once. This rearrangement joins TRBV11-2 to TRBJ2-5; 7 nucleotides line up with TRBD1. This CDR3 region has 16 residues. Germline V CDR1 and CDR2: SGHAT, FQNNGV. The V gene end was trimmed by 3 bases and the J gene end by 3 bases; junction bases not matched to a gene: 10. Here the CDR3 reads CASSFQSGTEEETQYF. CDR3 sequence (DNA): TGTGCCAGCAGCTTCCAATCCGGGACAGAAGAAGAGACCCAGTACTTC.

The chain couples TRBV5-4 to TRBJ2-7, with a weak D call TRBD2 (6 bases). Trimming stripped 0 bases from V and 4 bases from J, with 14 bases between. The CDR3 runs to 15 residues. Germline CDR1 is SGHNT and CDR2 is YYREEE (reference sequence). This CDR3 reads CASSLGAGSSYEQYF. The CDR3, as DNA: TGTGCCAGCAGCTTGGGGGCCGGGAGCAGTTACGAGCAGTACTTC.

The DNA of the CDR3 is TGTGCCAGCAGACAGGGGGCGGAGAACACTGAAGCTTTCTTT. Protein product: CASRQGAENTEAFF. The genes are TRBV7-2 and TRBJ1-1, with 9 bases fitting TRBD1. The V gene's germline CDR1 is SGHTA and CDR2 FQGNSA. The V and J ends lost 6 bases and 1 base, in that order; junction bases with no gene match: 3. The CDR3 is made up of 14 amino acids.

The chain joins TRBV4-2 to TRBJ2-5; the match to TRBD1 covers 8 bases. V trimming: 3 bases; J trimming: 4 bases; junction bases outside the gene matches: 7. Germline V CDR1 and CDR2: LGHNA, YNFKEQ. This CDR3 contains 15 residues. The CDR3, as DNA: TGTGCCAGCAGCCACCCGGACAGGGCCGGAGAGACCCAGTACTTC. Residues: CASSHPDRAGETQYF.

This chain links TRBV7-2 with TRBJ2-5; 9 nucleotides line up with TRBD2. The germline CDR1 and CDR2 sequences are SGHTA and FQGNSA. V was pared by 1 base and J by 4 bases, with 7 bases of the junction left unmatched. CDR3 size: 16 residues. CDR3 sequence: CASSLVGGGAPETQYF. The CDR3 DNA reads as TGTGCCAGCAGCTTAGTCGGCGGGGGGGCTCCAGAGACCCAGTACTTC.

The chain has TRBV24-1 and TRBJ2-7; perhaps TRBD2 as D (5 bases). V was pared by 10 bases and J by 1 base, with 13 bases between. CDR3 length: 13 amino acids. Germline V gene sequence: CDR1 KGHDR, CDR2 SFDVKD. In DNA, the CDR3 is TGTGCCACGGGGTTGGGCGGGTCCTACGAGCAGTACTTC. It is translated as CATGLGGSYEQYF.

V and J are TRBV20-1 and TRBJ2-7; no clear D. The germline V and J ends were trimmed by 5 bases and 2 bases, with 28 bases remaining between them. The CDR3 spans 18 residues. Germline CDR1 and CDR2: DFQATT and SNEGSKA (reference sequence). The CDR3 spells CSARGPGDTITRAYEQYF. The CDR3 DNA is TGCAGTGCTCGAGGACCGGGTGACACGATCACGAGAGCCTACGAGCAGTACTTC.

The chain recombines TRBV20-1 with TRBJ1-2, with 7 bases identical to TRBD1. This CDR3 comprises 14 residues. Germline values: CDR1 DFQATT, CDR2 SNEGSKA (reference sequence). V lost 1 base and J lost 7; bases outside the gene matches: 9. CDR3 bases: TGCAGTGCTAGAGCCCGTGACAGGGAAGGTGGCTACACCTTC. It yields the protein CSARARDREGGYTF.

This clonotype was counted a single time. This chain joins TRBV7-9 and TRBJ1-2, with D maybe TRBD1 (6 bases). Germline V gene data show CDR1 as SEHNR and CDR2 as FQNEAQ (reference sequence). The V gene lost 7 bases and the J gene lost 2 bases, with 20 bases spanning the gap. There are 16 residues in the CDR3. The CDR3 nucleotides are TGTGCCAGCACCTCCCTGGGGGGGCAACCAAACTATGGCTACACCTTC. Translating gives CASTSLGGQPNYGYTF. Based on the CDR3 plus reference TRBV7-9 and TRBJ1-2, the full variable domain is DTGVSQNPRHKITKRGQNVTFRCDPISEHNRLYWYRQTLGQGPEFLTYFQNEAQLEKSRLLSDRFSAERPKGSFSTLEIQRTEQGDSAMYLCASTSLGGQPNYGYTFGSGTRLTVV.

The chain uses TRBV12-5 and TRBJ2-1; TRBD1 is a possible D gene (5 bases). With 7 bases removed from V and 9 bases from J, the gap between germline ends came to 16 bases. The CDR3 extends over 13 amino acids. Germline V gene data show CDR1 as LGHNT and CDR2 as FRNRAP. The CDR3 is CASVTAGLGEQFF. DNA for the CDR3: TGTGCTAGTGTCACGGCAGGGTTGGGTGAGCAGTTCTTC.

This rearrangement joins TRBV12-3 or TRBV12-4 to TRBJ1-1, with unresolved D. CDR3 length: 14 residues. Trimming stripped 6 bases from V and 0 bases from J, with 11 bases between. The CDR3 DNA reads TGTGCCAGCAGCAAGGGAGCCCTGAACACTGAAGCTTTCTTT. Amino acid sequence: CASSKGALNTEAFF.

V is TRBV7-9 and J is TRBJ2-3; D is unclear. Looked up from germline, CDR1 is SEHNR and CDR2 is FQNEAQ (reference sequence). V was pared by 4 bases and J by 0 bases, with 5 bases between. The length of the CDR3 is 13 residues. In nucleotides, the CDR3 is TGTGCCAGCAGCTCTCCTAGCACAGATACGCAGTATTTT. Amino acids: CASSSPSTDTQYF. The whole variable domain, remainder taken from reference TRBV7-9 and TRBJ2-3, is DTGVSQNPRHKITKRGQNVTFRCDPISEHNRLYWYRQTLGQGPEFLTYFQNEAQLEKSRLLSDRFSAERPKGSFSTLEIQRTEQGDSAMYLCASSSPSTDTQYFGPGTRLTVL.

Comments on this clonotype: Relative to the germline gene, one junction end is altered; a read error may explain this. In DNA form, the CDR3 reads TGTGCCACCAGTGACCCCGGGACAGGGATTGAAGAGCTGTTCTTC. Translated: CATSDPGTGIEELFF. The V gene is TRBV24-1, the J gene TRBJ2-1; 9 positions match TRBD1. The CDR3 is 15 residues long. Germline lookup yields CDR1 KGHDR and CDR2 SFDVKD.

This clonotype was counted between two and nine times. The chain uses TRBV10-2 and TRBJ1-6; no clear D gene. CDR1 and CDR2 (germline): WSHSY, SAAADI. Trimming cost V 8 bases and J 9 bases, with 8 bases left between them. CDR3 length: 11 amino acids. In DNA, the CDR3 is TGCGCCAGCGGTGGGAGTTCACCCCTCCACTTT. Amino acid sequence: CASGGSSPLHF.

This chain connects TRBV30 to TRBJ1-2, with 7 bases aligning to TRBD1. Unmatched junction bases numbered 7, after V lost 5 bases and J lost 4 bases. The CDR3 covers 13 residues. CDR1 GTSNPN and CDR2 SVGIG come from the germline V gene (reference sequence). As DNA, the CDR3 is TGTGCCTGGGCTTCGACAGGGTTCTATGGCTACACCTTC. This encodes CAWASTGFYGYTF.

The chain uses TRBV7-3 and TRBJ2-1; D may be TRBD1 (6 bases). V was trimmed by 1 base and J by 9 bases, leaving 13 bases between them. Germline CDR1 is SGHTA and CDR2 is FQGTGA. This CDR3 is 14 amino acids long. CDR3 loop: CASSLNFVGAEQFF. The CDR3 region has the DNA TGTGCCAGCAGCTTAAATTTCGTGGGGGCTGAGCAGTTCTTC.

The chain employs TRBV5-1 and TRBJ2-5, with D possibly TRBD2 on 5 matching bases. V was trimmed by 4 bases and J by 5 bases, leaving 15 bases between them. Germline V gene sequence: CDR1 SGHRS, CDR2 YFSETQ. The CDR3 is made up of 14 amino acids. CDR3: CASSPRGVTETQYF. CDR3 nucleotides: TGCGCCAGCAGCCCCCGGGGAGTTACCGAGACCCAGTACTTC.

V and J are TRBV4-2 and TRBJ2-1, with 8 positions matching TRBD2. J was trimmed by 0 bases and V by 8 bases; bases with no gene match: 6. The CDR3 is 15 residues long. Looked up from germline, CDR1 is LGHNA and CDR2 is YNFKEQ. DNA of the CDR3: TGTGCCAGCGGAAGAACTAGCGGCTCCTACAATGAGCAGTTCTTC. Its translation is CASGRTSGSYNEQFF.

The chain couples TRBV20-1 to TRBJ2-5; 9 nucleotides agree with TRBD2. The CDR3 is 15 amino acids. Germline assignment: CDR1 DFQATT and CDR2 SNEGSKA (reference sequence). Germline trimming cut 1 base from V and 2 bases from J; bases unmatched to any gene: 5. CDR3 nucleotides: TGCAGTGCTAGAGTGAAGCGGGGGGCTCAAGAGACCCAGTACTTC. Amino acids: CSARVKRGAQETQYF.

V usage is TRBV20-1 and J usage is TRBJ2-7; D is uncertain. The V and J ends lost 3 bases and 0 bases respectively, with 15 bases between them. Germline V lookup: CDR1 DFQATT, CDR2 SNEGSKA (reference sequence). The CDR3 sequence is 15 residues long. CDR3 in amino acids: CSASTLTQSSYEQYF. CDR3 nucleotides: TGCAGTGCTAGTACTCTTACACAGAGCTCCTACGAGCAGTACTTC.

V gene TRBV27 combines with J gene TRBJ1-2, with D unclear. V lost 6 bases to trimming and J lost 3 bases, with 11 bases between them. The CDR3 has 13 amino acids. The germline CDR1 and CDR2 sequences are MNHEY and SMNVEV (reference sequence). The DNA for the CDR3 is TGTGCCAGCAGCGGCAGCCCTTACTATGGCTACACCTTC. This gives the protein CASSGSPYYGYTF.

The rearrangement links TRBV11-3 to TRBJ2-7; 9 bases match TRBD1. The length of the CDR3 is 15 residues. Germline lookup yields CDR1 SGHNT and CDR2 YENEEA. The ends lost 1 base at V and 3 bases at J; junction bases unmatched: 4. The CDR3 is CASSLGGQGVYEQYF. In DNA, the CDR3 is TGTGCCAGCAGCTTAGGGGGACAGGGAGTCTACGAGCAGTACTTC.

This chain links TRBV6-2 or TRBV6-3 with TRBJ2-7; D is ambiguous. Trimming stripped 2 bases from V and 1 base from J, with 3 bases between. Germline CDR1 MNHEY, CDR2 SVGEGT. This CDR3 is built from 12 residues. Here the CDR3 DNA reads TGTGCCAGCAGTTACCCTTCCTACGAGCAGTACTTC. It translates to CASSYPSYEQYF.